Listed here are 10 T cell receptor beta chains from one sample, sequenced in a study of molecular identifiers for immune sequencing clone quantification. Each CDR3 protein gets one entry after TCRdb re-called the PCR reads with MiXCR. The sample lists 62,000 or so distinct CDR3 sequences, approximately 18% occurring once. Sequenced sample: naive CD8+ T cells from blood, with Jurkat cell RNA spiked in. The subset: FACS-sorted CD8+CD4-CCR7+CD45RA+ naive T cells. The receptors come from a human donor in good health. Some libraries in this study had Jurkat cell RNA spiked in.

A note on this clonotype: A much larger clone lies a single base off, so this may be a read error. V gene TRBV11-1 combines with J gene TRBJ1-1; maybe TRBD1 (6 bases). Germline V gene lookup returns CDR1 SGHAT and CDR2 FQDESV (reference sequence). Trimming shortened V by 7 bases and J by 2 bases, and 17 bases separated the two germline ends. The CDR3 runs 15 residues. The CDR3, as DNA: TGTGCCAGCAACCATTGGACAGAAGCAAACACTGAAGCTTTCTTT. This gives the protein CASNHWTEANTEAFF.

As to this clonotype: A much larger clonotype is one base distant, so this may be a read error. This chain links TRBV15 with TRBJ2-5, with D perhaps matching TRBD1 (5 bases). CDR3 length: 16 residues. Germline lookup yields CDR1 LNHNV and CDR2 YYDKDF (reference sequence). The CDR3 protein is CVTSSQGNWYQETQYF. CDR3 nucleotide sequence: TGTGTCACCAGCAGTCAGGGAAACTGGTACCAAGAGACCCAGTACTTC.

Worth noting for this clonotype: One base away lies a much larger clone, so this may be a sequencing read error. V is TRBV24-1 and J is TRBJ2-7; tentatively, D is TRBD1 (6 bases). The germline gives CDR1 KGHDR, CDR2 SFDVKD. Deletions cut 6 bases from V and 2 bases from J, with 16 bases between. The CDR3 sequence is 15 residues long. The CDR3 reads CATSNAGTPTYEQYF. In DNA form, the CDR3 reads TGTGCCACCAGTAACGCCGGGACACCGACCTACGAGCAGTACTTC.

In this sample, this clonotype turned up a few times. This could be a read error, since a much larger clone is one nucleotide away. The chain has TRBV27 and TRBJ2-3, with TRBD2 identical over 9 bases. Germline loops: CDR1 MNHEY, CDR2 SMNVEV (reference sequence). J was trimmed by 1 base and V by 6 bases; bases with no gene match: 5. This CDR3 spans 15 amino acids. The chain's CDR3 is CASSHSGGGTDTQYF. In DNA, the CDR3 is TGTGCCAGCAGCCATAGCGGGGGTGGCACAGATACGCAGTATTTT.

On this clonotype itself: A much larger clone lies one base from this, so it may be a read error. The chain carries TRBV12-3 or TRBV12-4 and TRBJ1-6, with TRBD1 identical over 10 bases. CDR3 length: 15 residues. The CDR3 region is CASSLWDRGNSALHF. The CDR3 bases are TGTGCCAGCAGTCTATGGGACAGGGGAAATTCAGCCCTCCACTTT.

In its sample, this clonotype was seen a few times. The rearrangement joins TRBV23-1 to TRBJ2-7, with 9 bases that match TRBD1. TRBV23-1 is noted as an ORF with a role that remains uncertain. The CDR3 is 15 residues long. V shed 4 bases and J 5 bases; nucleotides not matched to a gene: 9. CDR3 nucleotide sequence: TGCGCCAGCAGTCCCGACCGGGACAGGGATCACGAGCAGTACTTC. It is translated as CASSPDRDRDHEQYF.

The rearrangement links TRBV27 to TRBJ2-5; D is unresolved. Per the germline V gene, CDR1 is MNHEY and CDR2 is SMNVEV (reference sequence). V was shortened by 5 bases and J by 5 bases, with 12 bases between the two germline ends. This CDR3 contains 13 residues. The CDR3 loop reads CASSLLSYETQYF. In nucleotides, the CDR3 is TGTGCCAGCAGTCTACTAAGCTATGAGACCCAGTACTTC.

In this sample, this clonotype turned up many times. The V and J genes are TRBV5-4 and TRBJ1-1; the D gene is possibly TRBD1 (6 bases). The CDR3 is 16 residues long. Trimming removed 0 bases at V and 5 bases at J, with 17 bases between. The germline V gene has CDR1 SGHNT and CDR2 YYREEE (reference sequence). The CDR3 bases are TGTGCCAGCAGCTTGGGCTTCGGACAGATTGGGACTGAAGCTTTCTTT. It codes for CASSLGFGQIGTEAFF.

This clonotype was counted at least ten times. The chain couples TRBV27 to TRBJ1-6; 9 nucleotides match TRBD1. The length of the CDR3 is 15 residues. CDR1 and CDR2 (germline): MNHEY, SMNVEV (reference sequence). V was pared by 1 base and J by 6 bases, with 1 base of the junction left unmatched. The CDR3 is CASSLYRGLNSPLHF. The CDR3 nucleotides are TGTGCCAGCAGTTTATACAGGGGGCTTAATTCACCCCTCCACTTT.

This clonotype was picked up many times. This chain uses TRBV14 with TRBJ1-1, with D possibly TRBD1 on 5 matching bases. Germline V gene lookup returns CDR1 SGHDN and CDR2 FVKESK. The CDR3 is made up of 16 amino acids. Trimming left V 4 bases short and J 1 base short, with 16 bases between. CDR3 region: CASSPPGLAWNTEAFF. In DNA form, the CDR3 reads TGTGCCAGCAGCCCTCCGGGACTCGCCTGGAACACTGAAGCTTTCTTT.